Sequencing of this T cell receptor beta chain was carried out in a study of T cell responses to AZD1222 COVID-19 vaccine. Overall study: Second-dose intervals of approximately 4 or approximately 12 weeks were pooled.

Germline V gives CDR1 SGHRS, CDR2 YFSETQ. The trim removed 3 bases at V and 2 bases at J, leaving 6 bases unmatched. This CDR3 is built from 15 residues. Assay: immunoSEQ multiplex PCR; the TCRdb copy retains only in-frame clones and omits some. The top ten hold approximately 16% of the sample, which has 130,000 to 150,000 clones, around 88% seen once. The receptor was isolated from an adult in good health. This rearrangement joins TRBV5-1 to TRBJ2-5, with 8 bases fitting TRBD2. This material consisted of peripheral blood, taken on day 0 of AZD1222 vaccination. Here the CDR3 reads CASSSPGLGQETQYF. The CDR3 bases are TGCGCCAGCAGCTCACCGGGACTAGGACAAGAGACCCAGTACTTC.